This entry lists 10 T cell receptor beta chains sequenced from one sample in a study of patients and donors after allogeneic stem cell transplantation. One entry per CDR3 protein results from TCRdb running MiXCR on the RT-PCR reads. The sample contains 9,500 to 15,000 distinct CDR3 sequences, almost 25% of which appear only once. The sample consisted of blood, either unsorted or a sorted T cell fraction (not recorded which). The receptors here all came from a human donor who was either an allogeneic HSCT recipient or a stem cell or donor lymphocyte infusion donor (not recorded which). It is not recorded whose cells these are; they may come from a transplant donor.

This clonotype has more than one count but fewer than ten. V usage is TRBV6-6 and J usage is TRBJ1-2, with TRBD1 matching 7 bases. This CDR3 is 14 amino acids long. V dropped 6 bases and J dropped 4; count of bases not matched to a gene: 8. Germline V gives CDR1 MNHNY, CDR2 SVGAGI (reference sequence). CDR3 nucleotide sequence: TGTGCCAGCAGAACGACAGGGAAGATCTATGGCTACACCTTC. Its protein product is CASRTTGKIYGYTF.

This clonotype was detected ten times or more. The chain has TRBV20-1 and TRBJ1-1; the D is unclear. V was cut by 5 bases and J by 0 bases, with 7 bases left in between. The CDR3 has 12 amino acids. The germline CDR1 and CDR2 sequences are DFQATT and SNEGSKA (reference sequence). In nucleotides, the CDR3 is TGCAGTGCTCCTCGGGTGAACACTGAAGCTTTCTTT. Translation: CSAPRVNTEAFF.

The sample holds a few counts of this clonotype. J is TRBJ1-2 and V is TRBV7-2, with 8 bases lining up with TRBD1. The CDR3 consists of 14 residues. CDR1 is SGHTA and CDR2 is FQGNSA in the germline V gene. V trimming: 2 bases; J trimming: 8 bases; junction bases outside the gene matches: 7. CDR3 nucleotides: TGTGCCAGCAGCTTAAGGGCAGGGGGCCCCGGCTACACCTTC. Its protein is CASSLRAGGPGYTF.

V usage is TRBV10-3 and J usage is TRBJ1-4, with TRBD1 as a possible D gene (5 bases). This CDR3 is 14 amino acids long. Germline V gene lookup returns CDR1 ENHRY and CDR2 SYGVKD. The V end lost 0 bases, the J end lost 5 bases, and 7 bases lay between the germline ends. The CDR3 here is CAISESGQNEKLFF. DNA of the CDR3: TGTGCCATCAGTGAGTCGGGGCAGAATGAAAAACTGTTTTTT.

This clonotype occurred many times. This chain connects TRBV29-1 to TRBJ1-2; D is undetermined. The CDR3 is 12 residues long. V was shortened by 4 bases and J by 4 bases, with 10 bases between the two germline ends. Germline V CDR1 and CDR2: SQVTM, ANQGSEA. CDR3 nucleotide sequence: TGCAGCGTTGTGAACAGCCCCTATGGCTACACCTTC. It translates to CSVVNSPYGYTF.

The chain has TRBV3-1 and TRBJ2-1; maybe TRBD2 (5 bases). The CDR3 has 16 amino acids. Trimming stripped 1 base from V and 5 bases from J, with 15 bases between. Looked up from germline, CDR1 is LGHDT and CDR2 is YNNKEL (reference sequence). The CDR3 region is CASSQVGLRAHNEQFF. Written as DNA, the CDR3 is TGTGCCAGCAGCCAAGTAGGGCTGCGGGCCCACAATGAGCAGTTCTTC.

This clonotype was observed at least ten times. This chain connects TRBV20-1 to TRBJ1-2; D gene ambiguous. The CDR3 covers 13 residues. Germline loops: CDR1 DFQATT, CDR2 SNEGSKA (reference sequence). V lost 0 bases to trimming and J lost 3 bases, with 8 bases between them. The CDR3, as DNA: TGCAGTGCTAGAGATTGGGAAGACTATGGCTACACCTTC. It yields the protein CSARDWEDYGYTF.

This chain links TRBV20-1 with TRBJ2-3; D remains unclear. Per germline, CDR1 DFQATT and CDR2 SNEGSKA (reference sequence). Trimming removed 2 bases from V and 1 base from J, with 7 bases in between. The CDR3 has 13 amino acids. The CDR3 spells CSARWWGTDTQYF. The DNA for the CDR3 is TGCAGTGCTAGATGGTGGGGCACAGATACGCAGTATTTT.

About this clonotype itself: The CDR3 end shows no conserved phenylalanine or tryptophan, and so a read error is likely. This rearrangement joins TRBV4-3 to TRBJ2-5; TRBD1 matches at 11 bases. Germline trimming cut 3 bases from V and 4 bases from J; bases unmatched to any gene: 4. Germline lookup yields CDR1 LGHNA and CDR2 YSLEER. The CDR3 length is 15 residues. CDR3 coding DNA: TGCGCCAGCAGCCACCGCGGACAGGGGGCAGAGACCCAGTACTCC. It yields the protein CASSHRGQGAETQYS.

This clonotype was recorded a few times. The chain joins TRBV27 to TRBJ2-1; D tentatively fits TRBD1 or TRBD2 (7 bases each). The CDR3 sequence is 14 residues long. V was pared by 4 bases and J by 8 bases, with 15 bases between. CDR1 and CDR2 (germline): MNHEY, SMNVEV (reference sequence). CDR3 DNA: TGTGCCAGCAGTTATAGCAGGGGGAGGGATGAGCAGTTCTTC. Translated, it gives CASSYSRGRDEQFF.